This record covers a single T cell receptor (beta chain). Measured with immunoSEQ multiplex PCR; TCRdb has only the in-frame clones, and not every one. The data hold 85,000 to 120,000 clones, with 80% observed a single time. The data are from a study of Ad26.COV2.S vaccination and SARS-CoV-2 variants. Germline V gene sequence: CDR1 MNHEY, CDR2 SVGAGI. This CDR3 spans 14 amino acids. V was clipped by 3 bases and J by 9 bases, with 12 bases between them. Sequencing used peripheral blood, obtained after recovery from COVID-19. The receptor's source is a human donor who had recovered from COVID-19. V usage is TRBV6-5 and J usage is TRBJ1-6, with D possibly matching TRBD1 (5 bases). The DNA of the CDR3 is TGTGCCAGCAGTTATCGGGGGGTGGGTTCACCCCTCCACTTT. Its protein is CASSYRGVGSPLHF.